This paragraph covers one T cell receptor beta chain sequence. Unique molecular identifiers were built into the TCR beta cDNA libraries. TCRdb independently ran MiXCR on the PCR reads; one entry per CDR3 protein. The table lists around 710,000 distinct CDR3 sequences, 35% to 55% of them singletons. The sample belongs to a study of post-analysis software for immune sequencing data. Material: blood. The source of this sequence is a girl aged 5-17 years with multiple sclerosis.

The CDR3 protein is CASSLQGPNQNTEAFF. CDR3 DNA: TGCGCCAGCAGCTTACAGGGTCCCAACCAGAACACTGAAGCTTTCTTT. The chain has TRBV5-1 and TRBJ1-1; TRBD1 is a possible D gene (6 bases). The germline V gene encodes CDR1 SGHRS and CDR2 YFSETQ. This CDR3 has 16 amino acids. V lost 2 bases, J lost 1 base, and 15 bases lay in between.